The 8 T cell receptor beta chains reported below all come from one sample, sequenced in a study of cytomegalovirus exposure and HLA in healthy donors. The data were produced by immunoSEQ multiplex PCR, yet TCRdb's version contains in-frame clones alone and is incomplete. This sample carries about 130,000 clones, 90% of them seen once, and the ten largest clones take 6.2%. Material for sequencing was PBMCs. The receptors here all came from a woman aged 25 to 45 in good health and CMV-seropositive.

V gene TRBV7-9 combines with J gene TRBJ2-1, with D possibly matching TRBD2 (6 bases). Germline V gene data show CDR1 as SEHNR and CDR2 as FQNEAQ (reference sequence). The CDR3 consists of 14 residues. Trimming took 4 bases from V and 7 from J, leaving 14 bases between them. CDR3 coding DNA: TGTGCCAGCAGCTCCGGGACTGGACTTAATGAGCAGTTCTTC. It codes for CASSSGTGLNEQFF.

The chain couples TRBV5-1 to TRBJ2-2, with 13 bases aligning to TRBD2. Trimming took 3 bases from V and 0 from J; bases not matched to a gene: 2. The CDR3 has 17 residues. Germline V gene lookup returns CDR1 SGHRS and CDR2 YFSETQ. The CDR3 DNA is TGCGCCAGCAGCTGGACTAGCGGGAGCCCGAACACCGGGGAGCTGTTTTTT. Amino acid sequence: CASSWTSGSPNTGELFF.

The V call is TRBV11-2, the J call TRBJ2-7; 8 nucleotides agree with TRBD2. Germline values: CDR1 SGHAT, CDR2 FQNNGV. The length of the CDR3 is 14 residues. V shed 5 bases and J 1 base; nucleotides not matched to a gene: 4. The CDR3 region has the DNA TGTGCCAGCAGCACCATAGCGGGGTCCTACGAGCAGTACTTC. Its translation: CASSTIAGSYEQYF.

The gene calls are TRBV19 and TRBJ2-2; 7 bases fit TRBD2. Germline lookup yields CDR1 LNHDA and CDR2 SQIVND (reference sequence). The length of the CDR3 is 15 residues. With V trimmed by 6 bases and J by 4 bases, 8 bases remained unmatched. This CDR3 reads CASSRRAGATGELFF. CDR3 nucleotide sequence: TGTGCCAGTAGCCGACGGGCGGGAGCCACCGGGGAGCTGTTTTTT.

The V and J genes are TRBV18 and TRBJ1-2, with D maybe TRBD1 (5 bases). Germline-derived CDR1 and CDR2 are KGHSH and LQKENI. The CDR3 extends over 13 amino acids. V was pared by 3 bases and J by 8 bases, with 13 bases between. In nucleotides, the CDR3 is TGTGCCAGCTCACCTGGTCTAGGGGCGGGCTACACCTTC. Protein product: CASSPGLGAGYTF.

The rearrangement links TRBV19 to TRBJ1-2; D gene ambiguous. Deletions cut 0 bases from V and 4 bases from J, with 24 bases between. This CDR3 contains 19 residues. CDR1 and CDR2 from the germline V gene are LNHDA and SQIVND (reference sequence). This chain's CDR3 is CASSIDLFGGGGLGYGYTF. The CDR3, as DNA: TGTGCCAGTAGTATAGATCTATTTGGTGGTGGCGGTCTCGGCTATGGCTACACCTTC.

CDR3 residues: CASSFGQGETYEQYF. The CDR3 DNA reads as TGTGCCAGCAGCTTTGGACAGGGAGAAACCTACGAGCAGTACTTC. The rearrangement joins TRBV7-6 to TRBJ2-7; 8 bases map to TRBD1. This CDR3 spans 15 amino acids. Germline-derived CDR1 and CDR2 are SGHVS and FNYEAQ. Trimming removed 3 bases from V and 2 bases from J; junction bases left unmatched: 6.

This clone was observed a single time. This chain links TRBV6-6 with TRBJ1-5; D is unresolved. Germline values: CDR1 MNHNY, CDR2 SVGAGI (reference sequence). The CDR3 extends over 11 amino acids. Between the trimmed V and J ends, which lost 6 bases and 4 bases, there was a span of 4 bases. The CDR3 DNA follows: TGTGCCAGCAGGGAGAATCAGCCCCAGCATTTT. As protein: CASRENQPQHF.